The 14 T cell receptor beta chains presented below share a single source sample, sequenced in a study of T cells in localized non-small cell lung cancer. Data came from immunoSEQ multiplex PCR; TCRdb stores just in-frame clones and leaves some out. The sample carries around 28,000 clones, approximately 94% recorded once. The sample was peripheral blood, taken before any cancer treatment. The receptors were gathered from a woman aged 35 to 70 with stage I lung adenocarcinoma.

This chain links TRBV10-2 with TRBJ2-3, with 8 bases identical to TRBD2. Trimming took 7 bases from V and 6 from J; bases not matched to a gene: 15. CDR1 WSHSY and CDR2 SAAADI come from the germline V gene. The CDR3 totals 16 residues. The CDR3 loop is CASIENLGGGRDTQYF. As DNA, the CDR3 is TGCGCCAGCATAGAAAATCTAGGCGGGGGGAGGGATACGCAGTATTTT.

J is TRBJ2-7 and V is TRBV5-4; a possible D gene is TRBD2 (5 bases). Germline CDR1 reads SGHNT; CDR2 reads YYREEE (reference sequence). The germline V and J ends were trimmed by 2 bases and 3 bases, with 15 bases remaining between them. The CDR3 consists of 15 residues. The CDR3, as DNA: TGTGCCAGCAGCTTCGCCCGAGGGTCCTTCTACGAGCAGTACTTC. This codes for CASSFARGSFYEQYF.

The chain joins TRBV4-1 to TRBJ2-2; D remains ambiguous. There are 15 residues in the CDR3. V shed 4 bases and J shed 6 bases, with 15 bases lying between them. In germline, CDR1 is MGHRA, CDR2 YSYEKL. The CDR3 sequence: CASSRGPLEAGELFF. DNA for the CDR3: TGCGCCAGCAGCCGAGGACCCCTAGAGGCCGGGGAGCTGTTTTTT.

V is TRBV19 and J is TRBJ1-5; TRBD1 might be the D (6 bases). Deletions cut 3 bases from V and 6 bases from J, with 18 bases between. The CDR3 is 16 amino acids. Germline CDR1 LNHDA, CDR2 SQIVND (reference sequence). CDR3 in amino acids: CASSILGHRDGQPQHF. CDR3 nucleotides: TGTGCCAGTAGTATTTTGGGGCACAGGGATGGTCAGCCCCAGCATTTT. The full variable domain, completed using reference TRBV19 and TRBJ1-5, is DGGITQSPKYLFRKEGQNVTLSCEQNLNHDAMYWYRQDPGQGLRLIYYSQIVNDFQKGDIAEGYSVSREKKESFPLTVTSAQKNPTAFYLCASSILGHRDGQPQHFGDGTRLSIL.

This rearrangement joins TRBV2 to TRBJ2-1; D possibly corresponds to TRBD1 (5 bases). Germline V CDR1 and CDR2: SNHLY, FYNNEI. V was trimmed by 9 bases and J by 8 bases, leaving 17 bases between them. The CDR3 extends over 13 amino acids. The CDR3 loop is CARSRVSGYEQFF. Here the CDR3 DNA reads TGTGCCAGAAGCAGGGTCTCAGGCTATGAGCAGTTCTTC.

V usage is TRBV7-2 and J usage is TRBJ1-5; possibly TRBD1 for D (6 bases). Per germline, CDR1 SGHTA and CDR2 FQGNSA. CDR3 size: 15 residues. With 5 bases removed from V and 0 bases from J, the gap between germline ends came to 11 bases. CDR3 sequence: CASSLSGVSNQPQHF. The CDR3 DNA reads as TGTGCCAGCAGCCTATCAGGGGTTAGCAATCAGCCCCAGCATTTT.

This clone appeared once. The chain combines TRBV5-1 with TRBJ2-3; 9 nucleotides align to TRBD2. V lost 4 bases, J lost 2 bases, and 11 bases stayed unmatched. Germline assignment: CDR1 SGHRS and CDR2 YFSETQ. CDR3 size: 17 residues. This chain's CDR3 is CASSREIGGGATDTQYF. Written as DNA, the CDR3 is TGCGCCAGCAGCAGGGAAATCGGCGGGGGGGCCACAGATACGCAGTATTTT. Using reference TRBV5-1 and TRBJ2-3 for the parts outside the CDR3, the full variable domain is KAGVTQTPRYLIKTRGQQVTLSCSPISGHRSVSWYQQTPGQGLQFLFEYFSETQRNKGNFPGRFSGRQFSNSRSEMNVSTLELGDSALYLCASSREIGGGATDTQYFGPGTRLTVL.

The DNA of the CDR3 is TGTGCCAGCAGCCAGAAATACAGGGGCTATGAGCAGTTCTTC. Encoded protein: CASSQKYRGYEQFF. This rearrangement joins TRBV5-4 to TRBJ2-1; 7 bases agree with TRBD1. Trimming cost V 4 bases and J 8 bases; bases outside gene matches: 9. The CDR3 has 14 residues. Per the germline V gene, CDR1 is SGHNT and CDR2 is YYREEE (reference sequence).

This rearrangement joins TRBV18 to TRBJ1-2; 9 bases are shared with TRBD1. V trimming: 4 bases; J trimming: 4 bases; junction bases outside the gene matches: 7. This CDR3 is 15 amino acids long. The germline CDR1 and CDR2 sequences are KGHSH and LQKENI. The CDR3 here is CASSLTGGEFYGYTF. CDR3 nucleotide sequence: TGTGCCAGCTCACTAACAGGGGGCGAATTCTATGGCTACACCTTC.

V usage is TRBV19 and J usage is TRBJ2-1, with D uncertain. The CDR3 sequence is 11 residues long. Germline V lookup: CDR1 LNHDA, CDR2 SQIVND (reference sequence). V gave up 2 bases and J gave up 4 bases, with 0 bases separating them. The DNA for the CDR3 is TGTGCCAGTAGTATATACAATGAGCAGTTCTTC. Amino acid sequence: CASSIYNEQFF.

The chain is built from TRBV14 and TRBJ2-7; no clear D gene. The CDR3 is 15 residues long. V was shortened by 1 base and J by 7 bases, with 17 bases between the two germline ends. Germline V gives CDR1 SGHDN, CDR2 FVKESK. The CDR3 reads CASSQGRLDWGEQYF. CDR3 nucleotides: TGTGCCAGCAGCCAAGGGCGACTGGATTGGGGTGAGCAGTACTTC.

The chain joins TRBV7-2 to TRBJ2-7, with D perhaps being TRBD1 or TRBD2 (5 bases each). The CDR3 loop spans 15 amino acids. The V gene lost 6 bases and the J gene lost 4 bases, with 19 bases spanning the gap. CDR1 is SGHTA and CDR2 is FQGNSA in the germline V gene. CDR3 loop: CASRWTEGTQYEQYF. DNA for the CDR3: TGTGCCAGCAGATGGACCGAGGGGACCCAATACGAGCAGTACTTC.

The chain has TRBV27 and TRBJ1-2, with D possibly TRBD1 on 5 matching bases. The V and J ends lost 2 bases and 2 bases respectively, with 12 bases between them. Germline V gives CDR1 MNHEY, CDR2 SMNVEV (reference sequence). CDR3 size: 15 residues. The CDR3 loop reads CASSLKGWGNYGYTF. As DNA, the CDR3 is TGTGCCAGCAGTTTAAAGGGCTGGGGGAACTATGGCTACACCTTC.

This chain joins TRBV18 and TRBJ2-1, with D tentatively TRBD1 (6 bases). The CDR3 consists of 15 residues. Germline CDR1 reads KGHSH; CDR2 reads LQKENI. Deletions cut 3 bases from V and 7 bases from J, with 16 bases between. The CDR3 coding sequence is TGTGCCAGCTCACCCCTCCAGGGGAGCGAGAATGAGCAGTTCTTC. Encoded protein: CASSPLQGSENEQFF.